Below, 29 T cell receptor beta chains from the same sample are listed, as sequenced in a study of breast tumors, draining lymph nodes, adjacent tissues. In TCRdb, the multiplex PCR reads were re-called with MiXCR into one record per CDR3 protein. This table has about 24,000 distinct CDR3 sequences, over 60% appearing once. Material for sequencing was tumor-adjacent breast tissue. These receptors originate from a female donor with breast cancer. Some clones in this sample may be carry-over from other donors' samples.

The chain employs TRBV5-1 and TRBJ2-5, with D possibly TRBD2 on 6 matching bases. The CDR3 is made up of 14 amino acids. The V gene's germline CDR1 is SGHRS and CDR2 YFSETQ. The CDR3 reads CATAAGRFQETQYF. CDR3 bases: TGCGCTACTGCTGCGGGGCGGTTCCAAGAGACCCAGTACTTC.

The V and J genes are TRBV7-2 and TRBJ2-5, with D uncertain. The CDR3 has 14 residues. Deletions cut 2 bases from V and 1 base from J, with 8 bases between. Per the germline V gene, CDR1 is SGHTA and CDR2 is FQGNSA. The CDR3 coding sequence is TGTGCCAGCAGCTTATCTGGCGTCCAAGAGACCCAGTACTTC. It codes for CASSLSGVQETQYF.

In nucleotides, the CDR3 is TGTGCCAGCAGCCGACAGGGGGCTCGACACGAGCAGTACTTC. This encodes CASSRQGARHEQYF. V is TRBV6-1 and J is TRBJ2-7, with 10 bases that match TRBD1. CDR1 is MNHNS and CDR2 is SASEGT in the germline V gene. V shed 6 bases, J shed 5 bases, and the junction held 7 bases outside the gene matches. The CDR3 covers 14 residues.

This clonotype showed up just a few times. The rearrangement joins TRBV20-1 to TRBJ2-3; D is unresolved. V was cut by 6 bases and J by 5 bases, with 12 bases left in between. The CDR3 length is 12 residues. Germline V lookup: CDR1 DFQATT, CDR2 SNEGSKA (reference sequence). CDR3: CSAPSTGDTQYF. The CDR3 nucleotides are TGCAGTGCCCCCTCGACGGGAGATACGCAGTATTTT.

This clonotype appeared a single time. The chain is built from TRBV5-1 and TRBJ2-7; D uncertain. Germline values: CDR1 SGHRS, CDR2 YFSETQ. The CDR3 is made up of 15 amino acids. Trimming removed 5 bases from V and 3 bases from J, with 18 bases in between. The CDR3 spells CASRPDAGSFYEQYF. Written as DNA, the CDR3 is TGCGCCAGCAGGCCGGACGCAGGATCCTTCTACGAGCAGTACTTC.

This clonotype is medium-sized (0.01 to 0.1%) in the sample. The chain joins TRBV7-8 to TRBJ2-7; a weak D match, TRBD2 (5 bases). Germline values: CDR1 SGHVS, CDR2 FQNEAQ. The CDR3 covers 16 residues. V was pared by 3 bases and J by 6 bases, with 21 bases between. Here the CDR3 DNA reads TGTGCCAGCAGCTTTGGTACCCGGGGAAGACGCCTCGAGCAGTACTTC. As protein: CASSFGTRGRRLEQYF.

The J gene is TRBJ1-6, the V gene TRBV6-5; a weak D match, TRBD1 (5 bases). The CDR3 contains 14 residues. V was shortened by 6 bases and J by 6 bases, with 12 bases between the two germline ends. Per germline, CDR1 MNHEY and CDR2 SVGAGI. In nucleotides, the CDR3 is TGTGCCAGCAGCCGCAGGGACGGTAATTCACCCCTCCACTTT. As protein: CASSRRDGNSPLHF.

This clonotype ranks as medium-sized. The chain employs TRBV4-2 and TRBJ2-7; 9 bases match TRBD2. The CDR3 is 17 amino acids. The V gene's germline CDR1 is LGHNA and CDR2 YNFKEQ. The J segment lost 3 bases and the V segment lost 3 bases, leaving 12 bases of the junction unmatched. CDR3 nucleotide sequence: TGTGCCAGCAGCCAGGGGGGAATAGCGGGAGATGTCTACGAGCAGTACTTC. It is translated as CASSQGGIAGDVYEQYF.

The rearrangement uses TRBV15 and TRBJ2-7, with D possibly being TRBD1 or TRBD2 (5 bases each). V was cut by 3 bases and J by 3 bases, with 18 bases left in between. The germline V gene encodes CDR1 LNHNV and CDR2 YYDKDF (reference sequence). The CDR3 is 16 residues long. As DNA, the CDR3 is TGTGCCACCAGCAGTGGGGGAACTGTAAATGTCTACGAGCAGTACTTC. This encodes CATSSGGTVNVYEQYF.

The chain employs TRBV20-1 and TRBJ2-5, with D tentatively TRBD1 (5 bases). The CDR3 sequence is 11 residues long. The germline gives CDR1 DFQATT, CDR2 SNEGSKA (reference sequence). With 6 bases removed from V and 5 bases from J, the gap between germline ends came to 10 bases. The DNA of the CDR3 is TGCAGTGCCATCAAGGGGGAGACCCAGTACTTC. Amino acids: CSAIKGETQYF.

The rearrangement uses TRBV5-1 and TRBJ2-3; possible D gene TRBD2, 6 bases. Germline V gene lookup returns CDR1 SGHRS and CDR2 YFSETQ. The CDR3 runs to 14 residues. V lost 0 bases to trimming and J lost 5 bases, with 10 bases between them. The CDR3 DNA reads TGCGCCAGCAGCTTGGTGGAGGGCATAGATACGCAGTATTTT. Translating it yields CASSLVEGIDTQYF.

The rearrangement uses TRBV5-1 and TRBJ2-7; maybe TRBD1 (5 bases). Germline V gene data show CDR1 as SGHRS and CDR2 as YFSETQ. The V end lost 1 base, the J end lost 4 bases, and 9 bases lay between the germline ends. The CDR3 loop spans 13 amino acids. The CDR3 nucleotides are TGCGCCAGCAGCTTGCCAGGGTTATACGAGCAGTACTTC. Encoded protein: CASSLPGLYEQYF.

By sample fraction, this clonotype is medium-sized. As DNA, the CDR3 is TGTGCCAGCAGACCGGGACAGGGGGGCGCCGGGGAGCTGTTTTTT. This encodes CASRPGQGGAGELFF. J is TRBJ2-2 and V is TRBV7-9, with 11 bases identical to TRBD1. With 6 bases clipped from V and 6 bases from J, the junction kept 6 bases outside the gene matches. The V gene's germline CDR1 is SEHNR and CDR2 FQNEAQ (reference sequence). This CDR3 has 15 amino acids.

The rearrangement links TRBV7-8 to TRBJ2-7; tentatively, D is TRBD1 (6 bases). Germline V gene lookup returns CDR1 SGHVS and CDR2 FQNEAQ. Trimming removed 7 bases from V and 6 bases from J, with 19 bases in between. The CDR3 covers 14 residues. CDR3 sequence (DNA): TGTGCCAGCAACCTACAGGGTGGTACGGCCGAGCAGTACTTC. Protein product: CASNLQGGTAEQYF.

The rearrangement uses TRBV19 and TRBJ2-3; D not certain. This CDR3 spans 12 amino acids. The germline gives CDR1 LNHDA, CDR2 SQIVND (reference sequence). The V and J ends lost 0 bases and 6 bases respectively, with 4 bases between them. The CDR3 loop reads CASSIEADTQYF. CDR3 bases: TGTGCCAGTAGTATAGAAGCGGATACGCAGTATTTT.

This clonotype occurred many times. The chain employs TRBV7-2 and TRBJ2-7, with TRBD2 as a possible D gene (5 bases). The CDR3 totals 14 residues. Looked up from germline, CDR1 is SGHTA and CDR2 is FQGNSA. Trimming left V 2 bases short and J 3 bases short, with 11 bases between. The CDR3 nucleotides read TGTGCCAGCAGCTTAAATGCGGGCCACTACGAGCAGTACTTC. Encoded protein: CASSLNAGHYEQYF.

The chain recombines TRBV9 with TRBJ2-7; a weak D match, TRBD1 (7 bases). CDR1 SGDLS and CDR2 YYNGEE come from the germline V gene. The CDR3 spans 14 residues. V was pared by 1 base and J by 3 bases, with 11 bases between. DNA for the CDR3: TGTGCCAGCAGCGTAACGCAGGGGGGCTACGAGCAGTACTTC. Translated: CASSVTQGGYEQYF.

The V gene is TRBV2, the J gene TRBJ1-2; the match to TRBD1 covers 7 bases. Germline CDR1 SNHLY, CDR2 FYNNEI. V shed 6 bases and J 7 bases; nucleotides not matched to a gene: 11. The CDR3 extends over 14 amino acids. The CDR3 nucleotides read TGTGCCAGCAGCGCAGCGACAGGGCTGCGTGGCTACACCTTC. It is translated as CASSAATGLRGYTF.

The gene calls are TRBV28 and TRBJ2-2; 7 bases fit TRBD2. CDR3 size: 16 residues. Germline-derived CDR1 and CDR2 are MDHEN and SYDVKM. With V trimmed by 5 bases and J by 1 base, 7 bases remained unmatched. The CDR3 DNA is TGTGCCAGCAGTCCCCAGCGCGGGAGGAACACCGGGGAGCTGTTTTTT. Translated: CASSPQRGRNTGELFF.

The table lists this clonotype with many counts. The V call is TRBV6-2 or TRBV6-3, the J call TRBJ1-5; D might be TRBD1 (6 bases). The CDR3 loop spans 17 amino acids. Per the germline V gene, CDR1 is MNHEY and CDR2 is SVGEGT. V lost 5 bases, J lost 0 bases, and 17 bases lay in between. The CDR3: CASSGVDRTYSNQPQHF. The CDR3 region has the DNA TGTGCCAGCAGTGGCGTGGACAGAACCTATAGCAATCAGCCCCAGCATTTT.

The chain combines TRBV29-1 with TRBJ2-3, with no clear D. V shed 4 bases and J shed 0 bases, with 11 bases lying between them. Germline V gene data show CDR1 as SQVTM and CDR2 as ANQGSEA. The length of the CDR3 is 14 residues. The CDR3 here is CSVVPGTSTDTQYF. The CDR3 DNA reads TGCAGCGTTGTCCCAGGCACTAGCACAGATACGCAGTATTTT.

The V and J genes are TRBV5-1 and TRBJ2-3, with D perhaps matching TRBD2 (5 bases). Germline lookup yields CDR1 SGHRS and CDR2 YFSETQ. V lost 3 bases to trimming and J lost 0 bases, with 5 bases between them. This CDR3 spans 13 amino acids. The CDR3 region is CASSSGSTDTQYF. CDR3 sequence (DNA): TGCGCCAGCAGCTCGGGGAGCACAGATACGCAGTATTTT.

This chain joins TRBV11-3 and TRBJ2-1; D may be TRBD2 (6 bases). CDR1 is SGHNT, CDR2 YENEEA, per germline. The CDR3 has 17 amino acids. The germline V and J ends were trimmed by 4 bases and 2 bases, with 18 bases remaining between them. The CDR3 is CASSSPTGGSPYNEQFF. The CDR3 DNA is TGTGCCAGCAGCTCCCCCACCGGGGGAAGCCCCTACAATGAGCAGTTCTTC.

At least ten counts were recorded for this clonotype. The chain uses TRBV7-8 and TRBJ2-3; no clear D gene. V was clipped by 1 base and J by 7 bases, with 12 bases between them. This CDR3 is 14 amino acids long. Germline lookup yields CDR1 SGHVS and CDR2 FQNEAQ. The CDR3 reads CASSLVPKAHTQYF. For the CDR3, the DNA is TGTGCCAGCAGCTTAGTTCCCAAAGCACATACGCAGTATTTT.

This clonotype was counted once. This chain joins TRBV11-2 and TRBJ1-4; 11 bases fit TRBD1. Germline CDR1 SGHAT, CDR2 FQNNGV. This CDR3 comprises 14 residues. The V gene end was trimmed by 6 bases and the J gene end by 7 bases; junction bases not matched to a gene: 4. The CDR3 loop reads CASSGTGGGEKLFF. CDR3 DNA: TGTGCCAGCAGTGGGACAGGGGGGGGTGAAAAACTGTTTTTT. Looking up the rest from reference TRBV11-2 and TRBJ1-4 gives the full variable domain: EAGVAQSPRYKIIEKRQSVAFWCNPISGHATLYWYQQILGQGPKLLIQFQNNGVVDDSQLPKDRFSAERLKGVDSTLKIQPAKLEDSAVYLCASSGTGGGEKLFFGSGTQLSVL.

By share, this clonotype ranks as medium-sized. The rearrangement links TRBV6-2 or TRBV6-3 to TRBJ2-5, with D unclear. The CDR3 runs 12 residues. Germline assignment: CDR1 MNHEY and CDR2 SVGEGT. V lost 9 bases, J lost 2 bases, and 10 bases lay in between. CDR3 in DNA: TGTGCCAGTAAGTCACTTCAAGAGACCCAGTACTTC. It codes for CASKSLQETQYF.

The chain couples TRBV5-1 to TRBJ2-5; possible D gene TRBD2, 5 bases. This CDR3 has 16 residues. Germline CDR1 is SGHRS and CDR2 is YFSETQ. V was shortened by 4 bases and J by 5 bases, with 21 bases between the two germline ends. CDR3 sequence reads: CASSPGQTGLRETQYF. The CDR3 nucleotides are TGCGCCAGCAGCCCGGGCCAAACGGGGTTGCGGGAGACCCAGTACTTC.

The CDR3 DNA sequence: TGTGCCAGCAGTACCCCGAGCGATGAGCAGTTCTTC. Translation: CASSTPSDEQFF. This chain joins TRBV12-3 or TRBV12-4 and TRBJ2-1; D remains ambiguous. V dropped 5 bases and J dropped 8 bases, with 10 bases sitting between them. The CDR3 totals 12 residues.

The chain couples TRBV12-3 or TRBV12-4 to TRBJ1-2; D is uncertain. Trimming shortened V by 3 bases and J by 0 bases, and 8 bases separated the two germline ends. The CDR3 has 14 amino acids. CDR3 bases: TGTGCCAGCAGTTTCGGTCGGGCTAACTATGGCTACACCTTC. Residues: CASSFGRANYGYTF.